The 4 T cell receptor beta chains in this list originate from one sample, sequenced in a study of STAT5B mutations in CD4+ large granular lymphocyte leukemia. The data were produced by immunoSEQ multiplex PCR, yet TCRdb's version contains in-frame clones alone and is incomplete. Of 24,000 or so clones listed, about 80% are singletons. Sequenced material: CD4+ T cells from blood buffy coats. The receptor set was obtained from a human donor in good health.

For this clone: At one boundary the junction diverges from the germline segment, which might be a read error. V usage is TRBV4-3 and J usage is TRBJ2-2; tentative D call: TRBD2 (6 bases). This CDR3 is 17 amino acids long. Germline-derived CDR1 and CDR2 are LGHNA and YSLEER. This CDR3 reads CASSQGGPQRSRRELFF. CDR3 in DNA: TGCGCCAGCAGCCAAGGGGGACCTCAGAGGTCCCGGAGGGAGTTGTTTTTT.

V gene TRBV6-1 combines with J gene TRBJ2-7, with D uncertain. V lost 10 bases to trimming and J lost 5 bases, with 24 bases between them. The CDR3 spans 15 residues. CDR1 is MNHNS and CDR2 is SASEGT in the germline V gene. The CDR3 DNA reads TGTGCCACCCCGGACCCGGACGGTCGGTGGAACGAGCAGTACTTC. This sequence encodes CATPDPDGRWNEQYF.

The chain combines TRBV6-1 with TRBJ2-7; possibly TRBD1 for D (5 bases). CDR1 is MNHNS, CDR2 SASEGT, per germline. CDR3 length: 13 residues. V was trimmed by 6 bases and J by 4 bases, leaving 13 bases between them. The CDR3, as DNA: TGTGCCAGCAGAGCAGGGTTAAAGTACGAGCAGTACGTC. This gives the protein CASRAGLKYEQYV.

The chain is built from TRBV4-2 and TRBJ1-2; the D is unclear. The germline V and J ends were trimmed by 0 bases and 0 bases, with 5 bases remaining between them. The CDR3 covers 14 residues. Germline V lookup: CDR1 LGHNA, CDR2 YNFKEQ. The chain's CDR3 is CASSQDLTNYGYTF. The CDR3 DNA follows: TGTGCCAGCAGCCAAGATTTAACTAACTATGGCTACACCTTC.